This TCR beta chain stems from a study of shared clonotypes between healthy human individuals. Every contributor of samples was a Caucasian grown-up residing in Nashville, Tennessee. Study-wide results and caveats: The study found about 5% of naive CD4 clonotypes shared across a handful of donors.

On this clone itself: Its antigen is unknown.

In the source study's methods: Junction-only sequences without quality scores were provided by ImmunoSEQ, so filtering was different. The data were produced by immunoSEQ multiplex PCR, yet TCRdb's version contains in-frame clones alone and is incomplete. V, J and clone size are taken as reported in that table, and D and trimming were inferred from the DNA itself. The repertoire holds a few million clones, with around 95% as singletons. Deletions cut 8 bases from V and 3 bases from J, with 16 bases between. The CDR3 consists of 15 residues. The germline V gene has CDR1 SEHNR and CDR2 FQNEAQ (reference sequence).

The rearrangement links TRBV7-9 to TRBJ2-2, with D tentatively TRBD2 (7 bases). Sequenced sample: naive CD4+ T cells sorted from blood. Subset reported: CD45RA+ positively selected. The receptor was isolated from a man younger than 30 in good health. The CDR3 is CASCRGAGYTGELFF. DNA for the CDR3: TGTGCCAGCTGCCGGGGGGCGGGATACACCGGGGAGCTGTTTTTT.